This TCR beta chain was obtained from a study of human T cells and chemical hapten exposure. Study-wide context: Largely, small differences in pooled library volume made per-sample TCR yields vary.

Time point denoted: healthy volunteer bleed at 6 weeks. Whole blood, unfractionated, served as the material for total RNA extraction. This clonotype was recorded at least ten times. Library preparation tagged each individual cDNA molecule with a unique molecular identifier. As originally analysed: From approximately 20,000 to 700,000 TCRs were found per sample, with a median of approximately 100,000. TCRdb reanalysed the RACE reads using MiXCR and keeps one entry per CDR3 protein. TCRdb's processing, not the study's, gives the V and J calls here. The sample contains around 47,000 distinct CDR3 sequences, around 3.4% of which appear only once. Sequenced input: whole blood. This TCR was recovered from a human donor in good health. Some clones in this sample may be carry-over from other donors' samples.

CDR3 nucleotides: TGTGCCAGCAGCGTAGCTACCGGTAGGACAGATACGCAGTATTTT. Translated, it gives CASSVATGRTDTQYF. The rearrangement joins TRBV9 to TRBJ2-3; D unclear. This CDR3 has 15 amino acids. From germline, CDR1 is SGDLS and CDR2 YYNGEE. V lost 0 bases and J lost 3, with 11 bases in between.